This record covers a single T cell receptor beta chain. Its antigen is unidentified. These data originate in a study of CXCR3-negative and CXCR3-positive naive CD8 T cells. Study findings and constraints: Memory CD8+ cells showed much lower diversity, while both naive subsets displayed comparably high diversity.

The authors made the TRB cDNA libraries by 5' RACE using UMI labels. TCRdb derives one entry per CDR3 protein from the 5' RACE reads, leaving out DNA. This sample carries roughly 24,000 distinct CDR3 sequences, with around 2.8% going to the ten biggest clones. This CDR3 contains 14 residues. The V gene's germline CDR1 is SQVTM and CDR2 ANQGSEA. The clonotype originates from a human donor in good health. Some clones in this sample may be carry-over from other donors' samples. Sequenced: naive CXCR3- CD8+ T cells from blood. Indicated subset: CD45RO-CCR7+CD27+CD95- naive CD8+ T cells lacking CXCR3 (TNR3-). The chain is built from TRBV29-1 and TRBJ2-7; TCRdb's D gene call, TRBD1, goes unchecked for lack of DNA. The chain's CDR3 is CSVWSDRGAYEQYF.